This TCR beta chain was identified during a study of T-cell reconstitution after alpha-beta-depleted transplantation in children. Broader study findings: Diversity of TCRbeta at day 60 was high in some patients, arising from surviving recipient T cells and thymic progenitors. Roughly two months post-transplant, alpha-beta T cells reportedly originated from several hundred graft clones that had expanded. T-cell numbers and diversity one year post-transplant derived largely from freshly generated T cells.

This clonotype came up many times. Its target is unknown. The V gene's germline CDR1 is MNHEY and CDR2 SVGEGT. Trimming took 3 bases from V and 2 from J, leaving 5 bases between them. This CDR3 is built from 12 residues. TCRbeta library preparation incorporated unique molecular identifiers. One entry per CDR3 protein, called by TCRdb with MiXCR from the PCR reads. This sample carries 200,000 to 300,000 distinct CDR3 sequences, 6.5% to 9% of them seen once, and the ten largest clones take approximately 6.3%. The sequencing used PBMCs, mostly from graft donor cells, collected 180 days after TCRalphabeta/CD19-depleted stem cell transplant. This TCR came from a male patient under 18 who had a stem cell transplant for acute lymphoblastic leukemia, so the T cells may come from the graft donor. V is TRBV6-2 or TRBV6-3 and J is TRBJ2-7, with unresolved D. CDR3 bases: TGTGCCAGCAGTTATACCACCTACGAGCAGTACTTC. It encodes CASSYTTYEQYF.